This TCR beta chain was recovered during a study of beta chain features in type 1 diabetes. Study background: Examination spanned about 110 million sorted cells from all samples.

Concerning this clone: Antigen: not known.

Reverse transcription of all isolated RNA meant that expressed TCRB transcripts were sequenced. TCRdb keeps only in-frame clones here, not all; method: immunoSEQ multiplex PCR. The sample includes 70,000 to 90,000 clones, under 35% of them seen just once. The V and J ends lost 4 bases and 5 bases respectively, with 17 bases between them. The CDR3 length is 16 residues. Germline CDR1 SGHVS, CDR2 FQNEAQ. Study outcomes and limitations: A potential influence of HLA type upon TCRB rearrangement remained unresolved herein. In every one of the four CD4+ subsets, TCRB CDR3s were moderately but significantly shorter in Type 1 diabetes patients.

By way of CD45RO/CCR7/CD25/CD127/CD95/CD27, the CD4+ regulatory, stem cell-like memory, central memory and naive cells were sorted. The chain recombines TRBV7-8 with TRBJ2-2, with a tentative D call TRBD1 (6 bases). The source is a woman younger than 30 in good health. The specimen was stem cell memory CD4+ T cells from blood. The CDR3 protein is CASSYLQGKGTGELFF. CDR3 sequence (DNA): TGTGCCAGCAGCTACTTACAGGGAAAGGGAACCGGGGAGCTGTTTTTT.